One T cell receptor (beta chain) is described in this entry. The data were taken from a study of OX40 agonist ivuxolimab in advanced cancers. Generated by immunoSEQ multiplex PCR, the TCRdb table keeps only in-frame clones and is missing some. The sample lists tens of thousands of clones; about 83% were seen once. CDR3 length: 17 amino acids. The germline gives CDR1 SGHTA, CDR2 FQGNSA. V lost 1 base, J lost 0 bases, and 7 bases stayed unmatched. The chain links TRBV7-2 to TRBJ2-3; the match to TRBD2 covers 7 bases. The source of this sequence is an adult with an advanced solid tumor such as melanoma, head and neck, liver or kidney cancer. The sequencing used CD4+ or CD8+ T cells sorted from blood, collected in a trial of the OX40 agonist ivuxolimab. CDR3 in DNA: TGTGCCAGCAGCTTAGATACGGGGGGACTAAGCACAGATACGCAGTATTTT. It translates to CASSLDTGGLSTDTQYF.